This is a list of T cell receptor beta chains from one sample in a study of shared clonotypes between healthy human individuals. Only in-frame clones appear in the TCRdb table, and some are missing; sequencing was by immunoSEQ multiplex PCR. The table has roughly 1.5 million clones, approximately 98% seen once. Sequencing used naive CD4+ T cells sorted from blood. The source is a man younger than 45 in good health. CDR3s include the opening cysteine and the closing phenylalanine or tryptophan. The order of the fields is J gene, V gene, clone size, D gene, CDR3 DNA, CDR3 protein. D genes are given only for firm matches. Clone size is stated in some rows and not others, as once, few, many or a class when expanded.

>TRBJ2-5|TRBV5-1|-|TRBD1
TGCGCCAGCAGCTACCAGGGACAGGCCTGGACCCAAGAGACCCAGTACTTC
CASSYQGQAWTQETQYF
>TRBJ1-2|TRBV28|-|TRBD1
TGTGCCAGCTCGACAGGGCACTATGGCTACACCTTC
CASSTGHYGYTF
>TRBJ2-5|TRBV5-1|-|TRBD2
TGCGCCAGCAGCTTGACAGTTACGAACTGGCGGGAGATAGAGACCCAGTACTTC
CASSLTVTNWREIETQYF
>TRBJ2-5|TRBV9|-|TRBD2
TGTGCCAGCAGCGCACCGGGACTAGGTGGCATGTACCAAGAGACCCAGTACTTC
CASSAPGLGGMYQETQYF
>TRBJ2-7|TRBV18|-|-
TGTGCCAGCTCACCATTCCCAAGTTCCTACGAGCAGTACTTC
CASSPFPSSYEQYF
>TRBJ2-1|TRBV4-2|-|-
TGTGCCAGCAGCCTTCTAAGGGGGGATGCTGATAATGAGCAGTTCTTC
CASSLLRGDADNEQFF
>TRBJ1-5|TRBV28|-|-
TGTGCCAGCAGTTCTGACGGACTCAATCAGCCCCAGCATTTT
CASSSDGLNQPQHF
>TRBJ1-5|TRBV15|-|-
TGTGCCACCTGGTATGGAGGGCCAGGACGAGGCAATCAGCCCCAGCATTTT
CATWYGGPGRGNQPQHF
>TRBJ1-2|TRBV5-6|once|TRBD1
TGTGCCAGCAGCTCAGGGGGCCACTATGGCTACACCTTC
CASSSGGHYGYTF
>TRBJ2-4|TRBV9|-|-
TGTGCCAGCAGCGTAGGAGACCCCGGGGACATTCAGTACTTC
CASSVGDPGDIQYF
>TRBJ2-7|TRBV15|-|TRBD2
TGTGCCACCAGCGAGAGACTAGCGGGAGGGAGCGAGCAGTACTTC
CATSERLAGGSEQYF
>TRBJ1-4|TRBV4-3|-|-
TGCGCCAGCAGCCAAGAATTGACTGGGGTTGGTGAAAAACTGTTTTTT
CASSQELTGVGEKLFF
>TRBJ2-6|TRBV28|-|TRBD2
TGTGCCAGCAGTCCCCCGGGCGCGGGAGCCACTGGGGCCAACGTCCTGACTTTC
CASSPPGAGATGANVLTF
>TRBJ2-1|TRBV19|-|-
TGTGCCACCACGACCGATAGCCGAAGTTATGAGCAGTTCTTC
CATTTDSRSYEQFF
>TRBJ2-7|TRBV30|-|TRBD2
TGTGCCTGGAGTGTATTGCCCCTACAGAGCGGGGCCTACGAGCAGTACTTC
CAWSVLPLQSGAYEQYF
>TRBJ2-2|TRBV5-1|once|-
TGCGCCAGCAGCTTGGAAAGTGCCGGGGAGCTGTTTTTT
CASSLESAGELFF
>TRBJ2-5|TRBV27|-|-
TGTGCCAGCAGTTCCGTCACGGCCTCGACCCAGTACTTC
CASSSVTASTQYF
>TRBJ2-1|TRBV7-3|-|-
TGTGCCAGCAGCCCTGGACAGTACAATGAGCAGTTCTTC
CASSPGQYNEQFF
>TRBJ2-3|TRBV11-2|-|TRBD1
TGTGCCAGCAGCTTAGATGGGACAGGGCGGATAGGGACGCAGTATTTT
CASSLDGTGRIGTQYF
>TRBJ2-2|TRBV10-2|-|-
TGCGCCAGCAGTGTTTTGATGGGACATACAACCGGGGAGCTGTTTTTT
CASSVLMGHTTGELFF
>TRBJ2-5|TRBV7-9|-|-
TGTGCCAGCAGCTTACCGGGACGTCAAGAGACCCAGTACTTC
CASSLPGRQETQYF
>TRBJ2-5|TRBV5-4|-|-
TGTGCCAGCAGCTTGGTCCCGCTATCGGGGGAGACCCAGTACTTC
CASSLVPLSGETQYF
>TRBJ2-1|TRBV11-3|-|TRBD2
TGTGCCAGCAGCCCCTTCGGGGCTAGCGGGGCCACCTACAATGAGCAGTTCTTC
CASSPFGASGATYNEQFF
>TRBJ1-4|TRBV5-6|-|-
TGTGCCAGCAGCTTCAGGGTCTCTAATGAAAAACTGTTTTTT
CASSFRVSNEKLFF
>TRBJ2-7|TRBV5-4|-|-
TGTGCCAGCAGCTTGGAAAGCTTCTCCTACGAGCAGTACTTC
CASSLESFSYEQYF
>TRBJ2-1|TRBV7-2|-|-
TGTGCCAGCAGCCCACCCGGACTATCAGTGATGAAGCAGTTCTTC
CASSPPGLSVMKQFF
>TRBJ1-2|TRBV6-5|few|-
TGTGCCAGCAGTTACTCCAGTCCGGGAGGCGGTGGCTACACCTTC
CASSYSSPGGGGYTF
>TRBJ2-7|TRBV20-1|-|-
TGCAGTGCTAGATCATACGAGCAGTACTTC
CSARSYEQYF
>TRBJ1-3|TRBV11-2|-|-
TGTGCCAGCAGCCCTCCGGGCACTGGAAACACCATATATTTT
CASSPPGTGNTIYF
>TRBJ1-4|TRBV29-1|-|TRBD1
TGCAGCGTTGAAGAAAGAGGGACAGGGGGCAAAAAACTGTTTTTT
CSVEERGTGGKKLFF
>TRBJ2-1|TRBV4-1|-|-
TGCGCCAGCAGCCGACTTTTTAGTAGAGACAGCCCCGTGGGAAATGAGCAGTTCTTC
CASSRLFSRDSPVGNEQFF
>TRBJ2-7|TRBV7-6|-|-
TGTGCCAGCAGCTTGGGGACTCTAACCTACGAGCAGTACTTC
CASSLGTLTYEQYF
>TRBJ2-1|TRBV11-2|-|-
TGTGCCACCTCAAGGGCGAGCTCCTACAATGAGCAGTTCTTC
CATSRASSYNEQFF
>TRBJ2-3|TRBV10-1|-|-
TGCGCCAGCAGTCGGGACATTGACGATACGCAGTATTTT
CASSRDIDDTQYF
>TRBJ2-6|TRBV5-1|-|-
TGCGCCAGCAGCTTGGGGCCTGGGATCTCTGGGGCCAACGTCCTGACTTTC
CASSLGPGISGANVLTF
>TRBJ1-5|TRBV10-3|-|TRBD1
TGTGCCATCAGTGAATTCAGGGGGTCCGGTCAGCCCCAGCATTTT
CAISEFRGSGQPQHF
>TRBJ2-7|TRBV6-6|once|TRBD1
TGTGCCAGCAGTTACTCAGGAGGACAGGGCCCTAACGAGCAGTACTTC
CASSYSGGQGPNEQYF
>TRBJ2-5|TRBV2|-|-
TGTGCCAGCAAGGGCCCGAGGGGGGAGACCCAGTACTTC
CASKGPRGETQYF
>TRBJ2-2|TRBV18|-|TRBD2
TGTGCCACCGGGACTAGCGGGAACACCGGGGAGCTGTTTTTT
CATGTSGNTGELFF